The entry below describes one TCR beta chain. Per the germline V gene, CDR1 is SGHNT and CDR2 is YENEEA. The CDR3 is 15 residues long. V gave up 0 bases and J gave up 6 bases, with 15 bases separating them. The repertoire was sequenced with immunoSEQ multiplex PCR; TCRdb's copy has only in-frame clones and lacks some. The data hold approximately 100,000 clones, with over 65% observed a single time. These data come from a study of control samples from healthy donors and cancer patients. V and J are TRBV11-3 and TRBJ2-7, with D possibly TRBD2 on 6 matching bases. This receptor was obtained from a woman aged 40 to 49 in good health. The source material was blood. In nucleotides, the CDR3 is TGTGCCAGCAGCTTAGATTTCGGAGGAGGGTCCGAGCAGTACTTC. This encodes CASSLDFGGGSEQYF.